The source of this TCR beta chain is a study of patients and donors after allogeneic stem cell transplantation. The CDR3 extends over 12 amino acids. Germline CDR1 and CDR2: SEHNR and FQNEAQ (reference sequence). V was cut by 8 bases and J by 8 bases, with 13 bases left in between. TCRdb re-called the RT-PCR reads with MiXCR, one entry per CDR3 protein. The data show 190,000 or so distinct CDR3 sequences, roughly two fifths seen once. This clonotype was seen a single time. Sequencing was performed on blood, either unsorted or a sorted T cell fraction (not recorded which). This clonotype originated in a human donor who was either an allogeneic HSCT recipient or a stem cell or donor lymphocyte infusion donor (not recorded which). It is not recorded whose cells these are; they may come from a transplant donor. The genes are TRBV7-9 and TRBJ2-1; D uncertain. The CDR3 DNA sequence: TGTGCCAGCTACTCCGGAAGTGATGAGCAGTTCTTC. Translated, it gives CASYSGSDEQFF.